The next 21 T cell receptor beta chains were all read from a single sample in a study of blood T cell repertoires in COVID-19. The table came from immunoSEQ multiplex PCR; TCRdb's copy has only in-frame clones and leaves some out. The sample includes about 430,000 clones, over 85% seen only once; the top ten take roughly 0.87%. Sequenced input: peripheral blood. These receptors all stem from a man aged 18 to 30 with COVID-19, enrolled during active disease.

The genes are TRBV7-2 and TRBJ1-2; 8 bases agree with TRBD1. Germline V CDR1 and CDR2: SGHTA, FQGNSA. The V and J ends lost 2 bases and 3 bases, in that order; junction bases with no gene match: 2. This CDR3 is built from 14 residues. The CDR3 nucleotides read TGTGCCAGCAGCTTATCAGGGGGCCACTATGGCTACACCTTC. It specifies CASSLSGGHYGYTF.

CDR3 DNA: TGTGCCAGCAGCCAAACAGGGGGGTCGTCCTACGAGCAGTACTTC. It codes for CASSQTGGSSYEQYF. The V gene is TRBV3-1 (or the pseudogene TRBV3-2), the J gene TRBJ2-7, with 8 positions matching TRBD1. The CDR3 covers 15 residues. CDR1 is LGHDT, CDR2 YNNKEL, per germline (reference sequence). Unmatched junction bases numbered 4, after V lost 2 bases and J lost 1 base.

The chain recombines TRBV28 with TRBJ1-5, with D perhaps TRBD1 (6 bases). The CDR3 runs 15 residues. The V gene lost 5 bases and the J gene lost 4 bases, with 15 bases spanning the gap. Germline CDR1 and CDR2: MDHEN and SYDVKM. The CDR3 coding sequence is TGTGCCAGCAGTATTATACAGGGACTAAATCAGCCCCAGCATTTT. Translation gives CASSIIQGLNQPQHF. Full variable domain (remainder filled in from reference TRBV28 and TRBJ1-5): DVKVTQSSRYLVKRTGEKVFLECVQDMDHENMFWYRQDPGLGLRLIYFSYDVKMKEKGDIPEGYSVSREKKERFSLILESASTNQTSMYLCASSIIQGLNQPQHFGDGTRLSIL.

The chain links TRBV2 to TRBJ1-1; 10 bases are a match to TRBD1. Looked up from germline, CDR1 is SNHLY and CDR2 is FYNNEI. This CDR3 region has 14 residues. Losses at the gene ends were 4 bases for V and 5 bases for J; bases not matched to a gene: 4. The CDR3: CASSGQGAGTEAFF. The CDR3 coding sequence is TGTGCCAGCAGTGGACAGGGGGCTGGGACTGAAGCTTTCTTT. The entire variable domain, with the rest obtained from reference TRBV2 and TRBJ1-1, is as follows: EPEVTQTPSHQVTQMGQEVILRCVPISNHLYFYWYRQILGQKVEFLVSFYNNEISEKSEIFDDQFSVERPDGSNFTLKIRSTKLEDSAMYFCASSGQGAGTEAFFGQGTRLTVV.

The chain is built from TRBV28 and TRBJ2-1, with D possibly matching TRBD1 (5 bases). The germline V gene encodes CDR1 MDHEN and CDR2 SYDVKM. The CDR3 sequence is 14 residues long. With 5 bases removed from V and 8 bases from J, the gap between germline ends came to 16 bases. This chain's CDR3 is CASSPLRVEDEQFF. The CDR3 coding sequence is TGTGCCAGCAGTCCCCTCAGGGTTGAGGATGAGCAGTTCTTC.

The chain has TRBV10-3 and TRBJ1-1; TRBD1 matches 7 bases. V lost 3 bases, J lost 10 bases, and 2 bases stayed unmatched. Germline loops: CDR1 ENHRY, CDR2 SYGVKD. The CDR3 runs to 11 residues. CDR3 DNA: TGTGCCATCAGTGATAGGGACAGAGCTTTCTTT. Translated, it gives CAISDRDRAFF.

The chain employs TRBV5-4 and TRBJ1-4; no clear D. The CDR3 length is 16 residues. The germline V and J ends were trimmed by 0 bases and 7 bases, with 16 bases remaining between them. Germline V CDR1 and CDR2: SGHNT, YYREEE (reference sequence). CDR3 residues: CASSLAPATMPEKLFF. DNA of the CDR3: TGTGCCAGCAGCTTGGCCCCGGCGACTATGCCTGAAAAACTGTTTTTT.

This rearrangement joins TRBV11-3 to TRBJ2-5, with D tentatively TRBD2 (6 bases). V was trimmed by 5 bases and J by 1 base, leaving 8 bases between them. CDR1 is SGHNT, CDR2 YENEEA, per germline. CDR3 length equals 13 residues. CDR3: CASSLRGQETQYF. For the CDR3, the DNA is TGTGCCAGCAGCCTGCGGGGCCAAGAGACCCAGTACTTC.

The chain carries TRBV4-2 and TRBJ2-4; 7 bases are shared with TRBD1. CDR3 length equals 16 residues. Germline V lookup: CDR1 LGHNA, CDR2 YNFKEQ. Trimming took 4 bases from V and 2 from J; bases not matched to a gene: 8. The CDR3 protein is CASSRQGVVTKNIQYF. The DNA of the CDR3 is TGTGCCAGCAGCCGACAGGGAGTTGTGACCAAAAACATTCAGTACTTC.

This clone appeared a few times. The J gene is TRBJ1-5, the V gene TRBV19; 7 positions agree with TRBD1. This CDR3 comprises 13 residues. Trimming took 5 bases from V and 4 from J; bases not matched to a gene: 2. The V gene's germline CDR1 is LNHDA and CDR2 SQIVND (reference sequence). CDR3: CASSEQGNQPQHF. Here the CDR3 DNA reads TGTGCCAGTAGTGAACAGGGGAATCAGCCCCAGCATTTT. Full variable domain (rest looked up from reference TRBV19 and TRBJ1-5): DGGITQSPKYLFRKEGQNVTLSCEQNLNHDAMYWYRQDPGQGLRLIYYSQIVNDFQKGDIAEGYSVSREKKESFPLTVTSAQKNPTAFYLCASSEQGNQPQHFGDGTRLSIL.

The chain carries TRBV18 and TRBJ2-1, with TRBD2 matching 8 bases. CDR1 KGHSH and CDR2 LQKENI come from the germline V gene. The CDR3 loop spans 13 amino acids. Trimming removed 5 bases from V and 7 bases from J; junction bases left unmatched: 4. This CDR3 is CASSSGLGNEQFF. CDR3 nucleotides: TGTGCCAGCTCATCGGGACTAGGGAATGAGCAGTTCTTC.

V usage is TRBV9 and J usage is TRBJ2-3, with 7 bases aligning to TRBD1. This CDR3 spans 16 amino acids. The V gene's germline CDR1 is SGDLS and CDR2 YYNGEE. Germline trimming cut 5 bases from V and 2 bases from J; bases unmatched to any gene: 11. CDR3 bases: TGTGCCAGCAGGCTCGAAGGGGGACAGAACACAGATACGCAGTATTTT. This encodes CASRLEGGQNTDTQYF.

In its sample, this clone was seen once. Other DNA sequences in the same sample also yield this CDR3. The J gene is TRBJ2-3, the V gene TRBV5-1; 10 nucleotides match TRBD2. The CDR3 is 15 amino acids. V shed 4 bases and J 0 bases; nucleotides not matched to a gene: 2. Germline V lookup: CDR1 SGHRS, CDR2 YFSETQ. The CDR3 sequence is CASSRSGRSTDTQYF. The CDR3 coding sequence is TGCGCCAGCAGCCGTAGCGGGAGGAGCACAGATACGCAGTATTTT.

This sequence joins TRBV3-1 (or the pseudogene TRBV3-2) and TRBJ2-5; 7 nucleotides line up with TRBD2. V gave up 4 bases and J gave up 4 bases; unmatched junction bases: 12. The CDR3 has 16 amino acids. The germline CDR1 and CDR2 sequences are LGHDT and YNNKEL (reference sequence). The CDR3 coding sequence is TGTGCCAGCAGCCCAGCCCGGCTAGCGGATTTAGAGACCCAGTACTTC. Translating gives CASSPARLADLETQYF.

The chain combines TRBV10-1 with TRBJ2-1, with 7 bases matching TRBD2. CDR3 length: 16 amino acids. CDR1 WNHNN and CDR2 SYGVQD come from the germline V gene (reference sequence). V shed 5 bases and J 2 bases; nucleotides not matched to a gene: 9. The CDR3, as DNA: TGCGCCAGCAGTTCCCAAGCGGGGCCAACCTACAATGAGCAGTTCTTC. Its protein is CASSSQAGPTYNEQFF.

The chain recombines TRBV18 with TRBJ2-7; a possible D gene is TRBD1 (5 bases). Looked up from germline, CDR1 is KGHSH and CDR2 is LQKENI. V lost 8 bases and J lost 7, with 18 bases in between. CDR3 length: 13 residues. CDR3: CASTGIRGEEQYF. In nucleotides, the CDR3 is TGTGCCAGCACCGGAATTAGGGGTGAGGAGCAGTACTTC.

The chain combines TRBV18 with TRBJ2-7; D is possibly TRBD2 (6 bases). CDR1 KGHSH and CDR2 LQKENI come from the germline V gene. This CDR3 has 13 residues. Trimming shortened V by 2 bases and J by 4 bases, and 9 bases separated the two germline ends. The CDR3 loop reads CASSPAGTYEQYF. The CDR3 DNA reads TGTGCCAGCTCACCAGCCGGGACTTACGAGCAGTACTTC.

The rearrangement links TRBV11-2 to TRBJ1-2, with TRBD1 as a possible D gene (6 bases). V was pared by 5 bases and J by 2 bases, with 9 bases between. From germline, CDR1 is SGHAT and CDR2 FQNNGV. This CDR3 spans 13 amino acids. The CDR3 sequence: CASSVGQNYGYTF. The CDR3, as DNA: TGTGCCAGCAGCGTTGGACAGAACTATGGCTACACCTTC.

The CDR3 sequence: CASSLAIGQGRNEKLFF. The CDR3 coding sequence is TGTGCCAGCAGCTTAGCCATAGGACAGGGCCGTAATGAAAAACTGTTTTTT. V usage is TRBV7-9 and J usage is TRBJ1-4; 8 bases fit TRBD1. The CDR3 covers 17 residues. Germline V gene sequence: CDR1 SEHNR, CDR2 FQNEAQ (reference sequence). After removal of 0 bases from V and 4 bases from J, the junction contained 7 bases not matched to a gene. The full variable domain, in which reference TRBV7-9 and TRBJ1-4 provide the parts outside the CDR3, is DTGVSQNPRHKITKRGQNVTFRCDPISEHNRLYWYRQTLGQGPEFLTYFQNEAQLEKSRLLSDRFSAERPKGSFSTLEIQRTEQGDSAMYLCASSLAIGQGRNEKLFFGSGTQLSVL.

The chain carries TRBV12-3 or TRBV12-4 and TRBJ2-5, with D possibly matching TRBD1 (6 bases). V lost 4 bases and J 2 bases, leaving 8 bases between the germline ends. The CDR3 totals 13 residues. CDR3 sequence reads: CASSSDSQETQYF. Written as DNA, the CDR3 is TGTGCCAGCAGTTCGGACAGTCAAGAGACCCAGTACTTC.

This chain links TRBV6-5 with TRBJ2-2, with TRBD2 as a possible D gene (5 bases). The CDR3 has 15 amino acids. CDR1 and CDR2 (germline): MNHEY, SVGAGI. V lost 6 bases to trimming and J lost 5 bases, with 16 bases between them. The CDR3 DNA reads TGTGCCAGCAGCCCGAGGGTCAGCGGAACCGGGGAGCTGTTTTTT. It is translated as CASSPRVSGTGELFF.